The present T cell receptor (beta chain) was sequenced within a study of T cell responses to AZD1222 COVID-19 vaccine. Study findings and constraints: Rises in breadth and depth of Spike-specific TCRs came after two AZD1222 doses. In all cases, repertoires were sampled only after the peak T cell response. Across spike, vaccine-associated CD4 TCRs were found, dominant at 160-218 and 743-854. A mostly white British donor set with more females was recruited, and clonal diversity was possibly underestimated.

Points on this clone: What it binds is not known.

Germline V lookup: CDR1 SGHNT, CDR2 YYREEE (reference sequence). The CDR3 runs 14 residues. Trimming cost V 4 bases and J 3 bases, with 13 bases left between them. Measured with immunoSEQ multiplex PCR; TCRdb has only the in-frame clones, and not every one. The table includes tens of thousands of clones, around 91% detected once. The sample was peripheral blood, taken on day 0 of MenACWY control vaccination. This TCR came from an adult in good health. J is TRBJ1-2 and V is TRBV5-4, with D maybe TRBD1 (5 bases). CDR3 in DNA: TGTGCCAGCAGCCCAAGAGGGGAAGACTATGGCTACACCTTC. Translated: CASSPRGEDYGYTF.